In its sample, the clone carrying this T cell receptor beta chain was seen many times. Its antigen remains unidentified. The data stem from a study of early T cells in non-severe SARS-CoV-2 infection. Study results and caveats: Using VDJdb, the matching emphasized anti-spike CD8 responses while missing private and CD4 specificities.

Germline values: CDR1 SEHNR, CDR2 FQNEAQ (reference sequence). This CDR3 comprises 13 residues. V was trimmed by 2 bases and J by 4 bases, leaving 6 bases between them. Individual cDNA molecules were tagged with unique molecular identifiers, the study reported. TCRdb itself ran the 5' RACE reads through MiXCR, one entry per CDR3 protein. This table has about 38,000 distinct CDR3 sequences, about 4.5% appearing once. The rearrangement links TRBV7-9 to TRBJ1-5; D remains ambiguous. This sequence originates from an adult who was a healthcare worker with PCR-confirmed SARS-CoV-2 infection or an uninfected control (not recorded which). Sequencing was performed on whole blood. DNA for the CDR3: TGTGCCAGCAGCTTATCCGATAATCAGCCCCAGCATTTT. Translation gives CASSLSDNQPQHF.